Listed below are T cell receptor beta chains from one sample, sequenced in a study of blood T cell repertoires in COVID-19. Profiling relied on immunoSEQ multiplex PCR, and the TCRdb table lists in-frame clones only, not all of them. The sample holds about 61,000 clones, 88% seen once. Sequenced input: peripheral blood. All receptors come from a woman between 50 and 59 years old with active or convalescent COVID-19. Each CDR3 is given with its conserved first and last residue. The D gene is left open where the match is weak. Expanded clones are given a class, and other clones once, few, many or no size at all.

>NA|NA|TRBV3-1/TRBV3-2|TRBJ1-6
TGTGCCAGCAGCCCTAGTGGAAATTCACCCCTCCACTTT
CASSPSGNSPLHF
>TRBD2|NA|TRBV7-8|TRBJ2-1
TGTGCCAGCAGACCCCGGACTAGCGGGAGCAATGAGCAGTTCTTC
CASRPRTSGSNEQFF
>NA|NA|TRBV5-5|TRBJ1-2
TGTGCCAGCAGCACCGGGACCGCAGGGAGGGACTATGGCTACACCTTC
CASSTGTAGRDYGYTF
>NA|NA|TRBV12-2|TRBJ1-2
TGTGCAAGTCGCTCCGTCGAGATTCACTATGGCTACACCTTC
CASRSVEIHYGYTF
>TRBD1|NA|TRBV13|TRBJ2-1
TGTGCCAGCAGCCCCCGGGACAGATACAATGAGCAGTTCTTC
CASSPRDRYNEQFF
>NA|NA|TRBV3-1/TRBV3-2|TRBJ2-7
TGTGCCAGCAGCCAAGGAGGCGACTACGAGCAGTACTTC
CASSQGGDYEQYF
>TRBD1|once|TRBV5-5|TRBJ2-7
TGTGCCAGCAGCCCGTGGACAGGGCCCTACGAGCAGTACTTC
CASSPWTGPYEQYF
>NA|NA|TRBV7-6|TRBJ2-1
TGTGCCAGCAGCTTAGCCAACAATGAGCAGTTCTTC
CASSLANNEQFF
>TRBD2|NA|TRBV24-1|TRBJ2-1
TGTGCCACCAGTGGCAGACTAGCGGGAGTCAATGAGCAGTTCTTC
CATSGRLAGVNEQFF
>TRBD1|NA|TRBV7-6|TRBJ2-2
TGTGCCAGCAGCTTAGGCACAGGGGGCAGGTACACCGGGGAGCTGTTTTTT
CASSLGTGGRYTGELFF
>TRBD2|NA|TRBV6-2/TRBV6-3|TRBJ2-7
TGTGCCAGCAGTTACTCCCCCGCCGGGACTAGCGGGAGGAGCTACTACGAGCAGTACTTC
CASSYSPAGTSGRSYYEQYF
>NA|NA|TRBV3-1/TRBV3-2|TRBJ2-1
TGTGCCAGCAGCCACGGGACTCCGGGGTACAATGAGCAGTTCTTC
CASSHGTPGYNEQFF
>TRBD1|NA|TRBV19|TRBJ1-1
TGTGCCAGTAGTTCCGACAGGGTGGATTCTGAAGCTTTCTTT
CASSSDRVDSEAFF
>TRBD2|NA|TRBV7-6|TRBJ2-1
TGTGCCAGCAGCTTCGGGACTAGCGGTAGCTCCTACAATGAGCAGTTCTTC
CASSFGTSGSSYNEQFF
>NA|NA|TRBV7-8|TRBJ1-2
TGTGCCAGCAGCTTGGGGGGTAACTATGGCTACACCTTC
CASSLGGNYGYTF
>NA|NA|TRBV7-2|TRBJ2-3
TGTGCCAGCAGCCTCTACACAGATACGCAGTATTTT
CASSLYTDTQYF
>NA|few|TRBV6-4|TRBJ2-1
TGTGCCAGCAGTGACTCGAGGGAGTCGTACAATGAGCAGTTCTTC
CASSDSRESYNEQFF
>NA|NA|TRBV29-1|TRBJ1-1
TGCAGCGTTGAATTCCAGCAGGGGAACACTGAAGCTTTCTTT
CSVEFQQGNTEAFF
>TRBD1|NA|TRBV11-3|TRBJ2-5
TGTGCCAGCAGCGAGGGAAACCGGGACAGGGGTCAAGAGACCCAGTACTTC
CASSEGNRDRGQETQYF
>NA|NA|TRBV6-4|TRBJ2-1
TGTGCCAGCAGTCCAAGCGGGTGGGCCTACAATGAGCAGTTCTTC
CASSPSGWAYNEQFF
>NA|NA|TRBV10-3|TRBJ1-5
TGTGCCATCAGTGAGTCGAGGGGGTCGAATCAGCCCCAGCATTTT
CAISESRGSNQPQHF
>TRBD2|once|TRBV7-3|TRBJ2-2
TGTGCCAGCAGCTTGAGCGGGGAGCCCACCGGGGAGCTGTTTTTT
CASSLSGEPTGELFF
>NA|NA|TRBV5-5|TRBJ1-3
TGTGCCAGCAGCTTGGCAGGGTGGGAATCTGGAAACACCATATATTTT
CASSLAGWESGNTIYF
>TRBD2|NA|TRBV30|TRBJ2-2
TGTGCCTGGAGTTGGAGGGAGGGCACCGGGGAGCTGTTTTTT
CAWSWREGTGELFF
>NA|NA|TRBV7-3|TRBJ2-3
TGTGCCAGCAGCACAACCTCAGATACGCAGTATTTT
CASSTTSDTQYF
>NA|NA|TRBV12-3/TRBV12-4|TRBJ2-7
TGTGCCAGCAGTTTAGAGAGAGGATACGAGCAGTACTTC
CASSLERGYEQYF
>NA|NA|TRBV3-1/TRBV3-2|TRBJ1-4
TGTGCCAGCAGCTCATCCACCAGGGAAAAACTGTTTTTT
CASSSSTREKLFF
>TRBD2|many|TRBV5-4|TRBJ2-1
TGTGCCAGCAGCTATAGCGGGACGCCCTACAATGAGCAGTTCTTC
CASSYSGTPYNEQFF
>NA|NA|TRBV7-2|TRBJ2-5
TGTGCCAGCAGCTTAGTCCCCCTAGCGATACAAGAGACCCAGTACTTC
CASSLVPLAIQETQYF
>NA|NA|TRBV3-1/TRBV3-2|TRBJ1-5
TGTGCCAGCAGCCCTGGGGGCGGGGGCGGGAATCAGCCCCAGCATTTT
CASSPGGGGGNQPQHF
>NA|NA|TRBV2|TRBJ1-6
TGTGCCAGCAGCGAACTAACTCAGGGGTCACCCCTCCACTTT
CASSELTQGSPLHF
>TRBD2|NA|TRBV6-5|TRBJ2-7
TGTGCCAGCAGTTACGTACAGACTAGCGCCGGCGAGCAGTACTTC
CASSYVQTSAGEQYF
>NA|NA|TRBV4-2|TRBJ2-5
TGTGCCAGCAGCCAGGCCCAACAAGAGACCCAGTACTTC
CASSQAQQETQYF